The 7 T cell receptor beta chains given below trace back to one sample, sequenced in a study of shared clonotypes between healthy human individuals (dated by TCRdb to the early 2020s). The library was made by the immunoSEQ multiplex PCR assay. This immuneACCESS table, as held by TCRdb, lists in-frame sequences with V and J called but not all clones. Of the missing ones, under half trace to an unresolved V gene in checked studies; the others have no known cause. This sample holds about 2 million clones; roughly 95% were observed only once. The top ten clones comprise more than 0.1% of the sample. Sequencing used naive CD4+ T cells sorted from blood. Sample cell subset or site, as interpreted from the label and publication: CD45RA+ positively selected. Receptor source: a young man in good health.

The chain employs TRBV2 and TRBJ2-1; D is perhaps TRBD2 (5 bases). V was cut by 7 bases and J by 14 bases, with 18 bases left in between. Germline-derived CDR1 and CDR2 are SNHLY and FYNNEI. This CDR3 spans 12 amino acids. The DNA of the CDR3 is TGTGCCAGCAAAGGACTCCTGGAGATGAAGTTCTTC. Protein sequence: CASKGLLEMKFF.

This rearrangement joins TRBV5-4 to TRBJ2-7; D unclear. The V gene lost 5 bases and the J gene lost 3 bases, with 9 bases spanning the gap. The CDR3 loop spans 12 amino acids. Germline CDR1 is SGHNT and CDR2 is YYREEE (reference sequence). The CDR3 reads CASSQRNYEQYF. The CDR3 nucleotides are TGTGCCAGCAGTCAGAGGAACTACGAGCAGTACTTC.

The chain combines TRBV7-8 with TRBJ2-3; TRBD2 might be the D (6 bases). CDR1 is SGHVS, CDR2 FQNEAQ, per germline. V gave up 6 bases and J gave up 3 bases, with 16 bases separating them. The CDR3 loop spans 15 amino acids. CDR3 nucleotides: TGTGCCAGCAGTTTGACTAGTTTCCAGACAGATACGCAGTATTTT. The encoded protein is CASSLTSFQTDTQYF.

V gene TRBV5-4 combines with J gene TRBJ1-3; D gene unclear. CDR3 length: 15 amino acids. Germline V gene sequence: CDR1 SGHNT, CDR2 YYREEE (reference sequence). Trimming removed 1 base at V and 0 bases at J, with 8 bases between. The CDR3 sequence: CASSLNGGSGNTIYF. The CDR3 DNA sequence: TGTGCCAGCAGCTTGAACGGCGGCTCTGGAAACACCATATATTTT.

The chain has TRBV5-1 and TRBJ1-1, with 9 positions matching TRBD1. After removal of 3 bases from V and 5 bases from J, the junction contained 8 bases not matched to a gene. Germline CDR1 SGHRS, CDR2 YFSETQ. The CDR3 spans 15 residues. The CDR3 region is CASSSLQGARTEAFF. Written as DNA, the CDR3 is TGCGCCAGCAGCTCCCTACAGGGGGCGCGGACTGAAGCTTTCTTT.

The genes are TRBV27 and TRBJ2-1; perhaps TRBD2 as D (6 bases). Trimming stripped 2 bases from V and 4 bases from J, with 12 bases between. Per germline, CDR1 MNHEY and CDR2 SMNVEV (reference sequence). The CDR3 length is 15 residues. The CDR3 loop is CASSLGLALYNEQFF. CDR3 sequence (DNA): TGTGCCAGCAGTTTAGGCCTAGCGTTGTACAATGAGCAGTTCTTC.

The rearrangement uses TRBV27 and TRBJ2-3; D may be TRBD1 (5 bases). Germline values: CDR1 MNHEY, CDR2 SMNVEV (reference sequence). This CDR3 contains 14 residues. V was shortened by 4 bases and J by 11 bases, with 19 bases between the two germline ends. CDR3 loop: CASSSAGWDGGQYF. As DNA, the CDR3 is TGTGCCAGCAGTTCGGCAGGGTGGGATGGTGGGCAGTATTTT.